This T cell receptor beta chain stems from a study of shared clonotypes between healthy human individuals. Produced via immunoSEQ multiplex PCR; TCRdb's table is partial and in-frame only. The sample carries some 550,000 clones, roughly 97% recorded once. With respect to this clone: Its target is unknown.

Whole-study findings and limits: Around 5.4% of naive CD4 clonotypes were common to a handful of donors.

This CDR3 has 14 residues. V shed 5 bases and J shed 3 bases, with 15 bases lying between them. From germline, CDR1 is SGHRS and CDR2 YFSETQ. The clonotype comes from a woman aged 25 to 39 in good health. This chain connects TRBV5-1 to TRBJ2-7; D may match TRBD1 or TRBD2 (5 bases each). Sequencing was carried out using naive CD4+ T cells sorted from blood. The subset is: CD45RA+ positively selected. The CDR3 protein is CASRGRDHNYEQYF. The DNA for the CDR3 is TGCGCCAGCAGAGGCCGGGACCACAACTACGAGCAGTACTTC.